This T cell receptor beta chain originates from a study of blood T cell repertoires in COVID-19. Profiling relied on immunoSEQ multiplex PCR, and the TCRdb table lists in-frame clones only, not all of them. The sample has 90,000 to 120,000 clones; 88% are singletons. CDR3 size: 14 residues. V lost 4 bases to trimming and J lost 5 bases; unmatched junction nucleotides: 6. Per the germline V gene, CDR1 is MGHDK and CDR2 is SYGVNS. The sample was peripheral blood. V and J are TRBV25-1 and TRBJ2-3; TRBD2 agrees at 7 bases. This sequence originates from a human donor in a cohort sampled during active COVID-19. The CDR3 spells CASSGRETGDTQYF. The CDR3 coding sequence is TGTGCCAGCAGTGGGCGGGAGACGGGAGATACGCAGTATTTT. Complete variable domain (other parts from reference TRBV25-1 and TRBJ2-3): EADIYQTPRYLVIGTGKKITLECSQTMGHDKMYWYQQDPGMELHLIHYSYGVNSTEKGDLSSESTVSRIRTEHFPLTLESARPSHTSQYLCASSGRETGDTQYFGPGTRLTVL.